Presented here are 6 T cell receptor beta chains from one specimen sequenced in a study of blood T cell repertoires in COVID-19. Generated by immunoSEQ multiplex PCR, the TCRdb table keeps only in-frame clones and is missing some. Of a few hundred thousand clones in the sample, around 85% were seen once. The specimen sequenced was PBMCs or T cells enriched from blood (not recorded which). The receptors derive from a woman in her thirties or forties with acute COVID-19.

This chain links TRBV19 with TRBJ1-3; TRBD1 is a possible D gene (6 bases). CDR3 size: 16 residues. The germline CDR1 and CDR2 sequences are LNHDA and SQIVND (reference sequence). The V gene lost 5 bases and the J gene lost 0 bases, with 14 bases spanning the gap. As DNA, the CDR3 is TGTGCCAGTAGTCCTAACGGACAGCACTCTGGAAACACCATATATTTT. Its translation is CASSPNGQHSGNTIYF.

The chain recombines TRBV5-1 with TRBJ2-6; 7 nucleotides agree with TRBD1. The V and J ends lost 0 bases and 0 bases, in that order; junction bases with no gene match: 0. CDR1 and CDR2 from the germline V gene are SGHRS and YFSETQ. The CDR3 runs 16 residues. In DNA, the CDR3 is TGCGCCAGCAGCTTGGGGGACAGCTCTGGGGCCAACGTCCTGACTTTC. Encoded protein: CASSLGDSSGANVLTF.

The chain recombines TRBV11-3 with TRBJ2-3; D is possibly TRBD2 (6 bases). Germline V gives CDR1 SGHNT, CDR2 YENEEA. V gave up 5 bases and J gave up 0 bases, with 15 bases separating them. The CDR3 spans 16 residues. In DNA, the CDR3 is TGTGCCAGCAGCCTCGGCGGGGATTCAAGCACAGATACGCAGTATTTT. Amino acids: CASSLGGDSSTDTQYF.

V and J are TRBV28 and TRBJ2-7; 10 positions match TRBD2. In germline, CDR1 is MDHEN, CDR2 SYDVKM. CDR3 size: 15 residues. V dropped 5 bases and J dropped 4; count of bases not matched to a gene: 8. Here the CDR3 DNA reads TGTGCCAGCAGTCCGCAGCGGGAGGGGAGGTACGAGCAGTACTTC. Translating it yields CASSPQREGRYEQYF.

CDR3 residues: CASSRQADYNEQFF. In DNA form, the CDR3 reads TGTGCCAGCAGCCGGCAGGCCGACTACAATGAGCAGTTCTTC. The chain is built from TRBV4-2 and TRBJ2-1; the D is unclear. This CDR3 spans 14 amino acids. Germline CDR1 is LGHNA and CDR2 is YNFKEQ. V lost 4 bases and J lost 3, with 10 bases in between.

V and J are TRBV19 and TRBJ1-6, with TRBD1 matching over 9 bases. CDR3 size: 13 residues. CDR1 and CDR2 (germline): LNHDA, SQIVND (reference sequence). The V and J ends lost 10 bases and 7 bases, in that order; junction bases with no gene match: 5. The CDR3 loop is CATRDRENSPLHF. The CDR3 region has the DNA TGTGCCACTCGGGACAGGGAAAATTCACCCCTCCACTTT.